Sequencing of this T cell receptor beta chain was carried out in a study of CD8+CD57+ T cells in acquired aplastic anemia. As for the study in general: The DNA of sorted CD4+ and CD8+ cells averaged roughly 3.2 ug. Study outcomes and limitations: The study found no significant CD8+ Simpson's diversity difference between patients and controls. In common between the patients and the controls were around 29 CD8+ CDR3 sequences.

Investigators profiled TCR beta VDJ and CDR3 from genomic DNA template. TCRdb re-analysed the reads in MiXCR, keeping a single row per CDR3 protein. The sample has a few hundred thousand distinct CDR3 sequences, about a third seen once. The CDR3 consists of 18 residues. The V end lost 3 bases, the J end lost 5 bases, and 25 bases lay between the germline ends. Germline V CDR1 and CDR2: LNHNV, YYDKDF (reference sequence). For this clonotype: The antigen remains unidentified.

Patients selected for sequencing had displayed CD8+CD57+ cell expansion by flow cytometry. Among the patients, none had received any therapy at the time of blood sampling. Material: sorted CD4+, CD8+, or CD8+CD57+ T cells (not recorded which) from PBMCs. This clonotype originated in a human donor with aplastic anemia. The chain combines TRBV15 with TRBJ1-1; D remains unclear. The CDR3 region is CATSRPRGHTVSRTEAFF. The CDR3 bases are TGTGCCACCAGCAGGCCTCGTGGGCACACAGTTTCGAGGACTGAAGCTTTCTTT.